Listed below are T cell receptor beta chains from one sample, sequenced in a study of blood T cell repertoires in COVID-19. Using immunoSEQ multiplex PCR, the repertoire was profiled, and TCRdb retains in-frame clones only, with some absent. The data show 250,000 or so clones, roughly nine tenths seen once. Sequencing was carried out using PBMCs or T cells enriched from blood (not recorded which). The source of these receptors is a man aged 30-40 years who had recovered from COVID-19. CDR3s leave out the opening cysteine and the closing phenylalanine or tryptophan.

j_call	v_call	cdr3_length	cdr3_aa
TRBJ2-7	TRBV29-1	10	SGGPGEYEQY
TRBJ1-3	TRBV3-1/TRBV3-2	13	ASSQTGSPGNTIY
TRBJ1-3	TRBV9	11	ASSVDRGNTIY
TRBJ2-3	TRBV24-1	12	ATGGGRSTDTQY
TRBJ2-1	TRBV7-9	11	ASSPGLRNEQF
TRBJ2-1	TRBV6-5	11	ASRKTSTDEQF
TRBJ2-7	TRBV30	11	AWSWGGNYEQY
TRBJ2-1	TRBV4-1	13	ASSQKAQVHNEQF
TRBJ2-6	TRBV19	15	ASSEGQGNSGANVLT
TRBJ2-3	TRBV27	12	ASKSLRAPDTQY
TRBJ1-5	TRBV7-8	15	ATSLPPAGQGNQPQH
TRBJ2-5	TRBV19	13	ASSDGSGSFETQY
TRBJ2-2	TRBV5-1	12	ASSLSANTGELF
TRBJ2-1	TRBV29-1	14	SVEGKGGLTYNEQF
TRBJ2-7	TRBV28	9	ASWDSAEQY
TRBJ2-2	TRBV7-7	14	ASSPGLAGATGELF
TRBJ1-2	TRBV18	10	ASSLENYGYT
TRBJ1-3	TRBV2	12	ASSARDNGDTIY
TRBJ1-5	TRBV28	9	ASGSDQPQH
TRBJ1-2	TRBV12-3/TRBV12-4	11	ASSLPLNYGYT
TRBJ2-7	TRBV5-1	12	ASSLGSGPFLVY
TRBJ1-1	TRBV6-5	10	ASTETTGLAF
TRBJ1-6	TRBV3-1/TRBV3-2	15	ASSHLTGAGGNSPLH
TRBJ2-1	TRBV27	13	ASSPGPSRYNEQF
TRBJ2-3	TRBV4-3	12	ASSQDWGLDTQY
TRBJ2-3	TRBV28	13	ASSLLAGSTDTQY
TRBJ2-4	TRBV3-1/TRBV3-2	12	ASSQDGTGNIQY
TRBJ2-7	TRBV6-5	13	ASSYVAGGPYEQY
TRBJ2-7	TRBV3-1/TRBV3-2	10	ASNQQGGEQY
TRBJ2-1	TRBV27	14	ASSPGTSGIYNEQF
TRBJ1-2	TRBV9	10	ASSTVLGGYT
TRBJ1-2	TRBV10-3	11	AISTDSNYGYT
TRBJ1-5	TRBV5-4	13	ASSLGGAGNQPQH
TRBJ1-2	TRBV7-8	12	ASRPPGSSYGYT
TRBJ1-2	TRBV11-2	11	ASSLDRDRTHT
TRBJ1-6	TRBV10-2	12	ASSERPAASPLH
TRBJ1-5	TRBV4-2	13	ASSQDLQGGQPQH
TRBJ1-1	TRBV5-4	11	ASSIQGGTEAF
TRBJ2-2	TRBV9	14	ASSVGQGTNTGELF
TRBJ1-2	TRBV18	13	ASSPNRGLRYGYT
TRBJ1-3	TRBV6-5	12	ASNRGTSGNTIY